The sequence of this T cell receptor (beta chain) was determined in a study of T cell repertoires in cytomegalovirus infection. Remarks on this clonotype: Its antigen is not known.

V shed 8 bases, J shed 5 bases, and the junction held 23 bases outside the gene matches. The CDR3 sequence is 19 residues long. CDR1 is SEHNR, CDR2 FQNEAQ, per germline (reference sequence). Study-level points and caveats: People with CMV and the relevant HLA were identified by cumulative public TCR beta family frequency.

TCRdb ran MiXCR on the reads and lists one entry per CDR3 protein. The sample contains hundreds of thousands of distinct CDR3 sequences, just under 30% of which appear only once. The origin of this receptor is a human donor in good health (CMV status not recorded). Some clones in this sample may be carry-over from other donors' samples. Sequenced here: cultured PBMCs, sampled from culture after CMV antigen stimulation. The rearrangement uses TRBV7-9 and TRBJ2-1; 8 bases fit TRBD2. The CDR3 here is CASAWPGTSNFFGDNEQFF. The CDR3 DNA is TGTGCCAGCGCCTGGCCCGGGACTAGTAATTTTTTTGGTGACAATGAGCAGTTCTTC. The variable domain in full, with the rest retrieved from reference TRBV7-9 and TRBJ2-1, is DTGVSQNPRHKITKRGQNVTFRCDPISEHNRLYWYRQTLGQGPEFLTYFQNEAQLEKSRLLSDRFSAERPKGSFSTLEIQRTEQGDSAMYLCASAWPGTSNFFGDNEQFFGPGTRLTVL.